This T cell receptor (beta chain) was sequenced during a study of CD8 T cells in ankylosing spondylitis. Overall study findings and caveats: Eight highly homologous variants made up a TCR beta motif, and this motif appeared characteristic of ankylosing spondylitis blood. Disease-linked clones were reportedly significantly enriched in matched ankylosing spondylitis synovial fluid. A number of the motif variants had already been described in reactive arthritis synovial fluid and blood.

Preparation of TCR beta libraries was done by quantitative 5'-RACE with molecular barcodes. In TCRdb, the 5' RACE reads were re-called with MiXCR into one record per CDR3 protein. Here the sample spans under 950,000 distinct CDR3 sequences, roughly 19% being singletons. A few counts support this clonotype. The antigen is undetermined. The CDR3 consists of 14 residues. V shed 4 bases and J shed 0 bases, with 9 bases lying between them. CDR1 is LGHDT, CDR2 YNNKEL, per germline (reference sequence). Input material: blood, either unsorted or a sorted T cell fraction (not recorded which). V and J are TRBV3-1 and TRBJ2-5; D ambiguous. The sequence came from a male donor with ankylosing spondylitis. The DNA for the CDR3 is TGTGCCAGCAGCCTCACACCGTACCAAGAGACCCAGTACTTC. Residues: CASSLTPYQETQYF.